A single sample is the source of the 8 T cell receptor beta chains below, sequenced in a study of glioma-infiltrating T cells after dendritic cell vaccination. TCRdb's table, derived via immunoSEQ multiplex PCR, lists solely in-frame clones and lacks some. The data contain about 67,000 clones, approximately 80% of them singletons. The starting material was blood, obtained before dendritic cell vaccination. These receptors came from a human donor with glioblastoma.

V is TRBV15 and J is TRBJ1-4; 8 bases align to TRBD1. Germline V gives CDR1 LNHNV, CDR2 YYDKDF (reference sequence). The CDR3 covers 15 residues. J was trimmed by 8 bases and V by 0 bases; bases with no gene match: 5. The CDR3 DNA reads TGTGCCACCAGCAGAGAGACAGGGGAAGGAGAAAAACTGTTTTTT. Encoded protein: CATSRETGEGEKLFF.

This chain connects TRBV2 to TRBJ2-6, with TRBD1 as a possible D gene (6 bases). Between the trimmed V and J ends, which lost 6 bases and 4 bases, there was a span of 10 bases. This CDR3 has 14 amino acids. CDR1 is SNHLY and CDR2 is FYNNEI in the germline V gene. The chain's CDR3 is CASRQGFGANVLTF. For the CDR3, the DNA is TGTGCCAGCAGACAGGGTTTCGGGGCCAACGTCCTGACTTTC.

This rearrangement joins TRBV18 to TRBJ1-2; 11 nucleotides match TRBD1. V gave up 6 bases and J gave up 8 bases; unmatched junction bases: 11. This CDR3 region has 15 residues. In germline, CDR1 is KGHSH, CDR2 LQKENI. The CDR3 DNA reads TGTGCCAGCTCCCGCCCGGGACAGGGGGTCGGCGGCTACACCTTC. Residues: CASSRPGQGVGGYTF.

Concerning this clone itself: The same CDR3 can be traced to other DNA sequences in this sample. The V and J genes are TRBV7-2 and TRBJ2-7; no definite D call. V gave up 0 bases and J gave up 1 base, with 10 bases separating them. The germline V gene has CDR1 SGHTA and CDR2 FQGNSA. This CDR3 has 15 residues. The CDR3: CASSLAGGPSYEQYF. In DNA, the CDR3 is TGTGCCAGCAGCTTAGCAGGCGGCCCTTCCTACGAGCAGTACTTC.

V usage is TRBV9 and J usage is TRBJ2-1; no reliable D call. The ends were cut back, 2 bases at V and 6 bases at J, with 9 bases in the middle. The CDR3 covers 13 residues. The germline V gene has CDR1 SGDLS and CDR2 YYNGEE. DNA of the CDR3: TGTGCCAGCAGCGTCTTACCGGGCAATGAGCAGTTCTTC. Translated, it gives CASSVLPGNEQFF.

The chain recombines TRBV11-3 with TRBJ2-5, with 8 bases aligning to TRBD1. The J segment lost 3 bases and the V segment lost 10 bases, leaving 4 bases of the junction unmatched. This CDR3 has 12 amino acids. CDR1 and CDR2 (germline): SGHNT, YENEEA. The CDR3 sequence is CATSGGEETQYF. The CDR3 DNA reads TGTGCCACATCAGGGGGCGAAGAGACCCAGTACTTC.

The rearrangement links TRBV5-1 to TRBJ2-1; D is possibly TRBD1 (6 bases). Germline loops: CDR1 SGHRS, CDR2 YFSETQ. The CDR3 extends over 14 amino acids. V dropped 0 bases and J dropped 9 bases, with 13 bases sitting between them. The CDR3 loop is CASSLGFQDSEQFF. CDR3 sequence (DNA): TGCGCCAGCAGCTTGGGGTTCCAGGACAGTGAGCAGTTCTTC.

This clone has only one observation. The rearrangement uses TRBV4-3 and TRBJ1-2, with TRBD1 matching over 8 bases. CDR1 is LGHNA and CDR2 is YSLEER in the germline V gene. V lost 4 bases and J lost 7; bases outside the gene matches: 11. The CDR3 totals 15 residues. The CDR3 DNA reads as TGCGCCAGCAGCCCCAACCCGACAGGGGCCGGTGGCTACACCTTC. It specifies CASSPNPTGAGGYTF.